This T cell receptor beta chain was sequenced during a study of cytomegalovirus exposure and HLA in healthy donors. Study-wide results and caveats: A likely sequencing artifact accounted for one observed cluster of highly shared sequence variants. The study labeled 164 TCR beta chains cytomegalovirus-associated. It was reported that the classifier diagnosed cytomegalovirus status with high specificity and sensitivity in both the original and validation cohorts. About 87% or about 30% of the time was how often most TCR beta V segments were productive, according to an earlier analysis.

This clone was found once. Its cognate antigen is unknown. CDR3 length: 16 residues. The V and J ends lost 2 bases and 2 bases respectively, with 17 bases between them. Germline V lookup: CDR1 SGHRS, CDR2 YFSETQ. This PCR relied on a set of 60 Vbeta primers and 13 Jbeta primers. The repertoire was sequenced with immunoSEQ multiplex PCR; TCRdb's copy has only in-frame clones and lacks some. The sample yields about 170,000 clones, roughly four fifths seen once. The chain couples TRBV5-1 to TRBJ2-7; possibly TRBD1 for D (6 bases). Sequenced input: PBMCs. The source of this sequence is a woman younger than 35 in good health and CMV-seronegative. CDR3 protein: CASSLVGDITTYEQYF. In nucleotides, the CDR3 is TGCGCCAGCAGCTTAGTTGGGGACATTACGACCTACGAGCAGTACTTC.